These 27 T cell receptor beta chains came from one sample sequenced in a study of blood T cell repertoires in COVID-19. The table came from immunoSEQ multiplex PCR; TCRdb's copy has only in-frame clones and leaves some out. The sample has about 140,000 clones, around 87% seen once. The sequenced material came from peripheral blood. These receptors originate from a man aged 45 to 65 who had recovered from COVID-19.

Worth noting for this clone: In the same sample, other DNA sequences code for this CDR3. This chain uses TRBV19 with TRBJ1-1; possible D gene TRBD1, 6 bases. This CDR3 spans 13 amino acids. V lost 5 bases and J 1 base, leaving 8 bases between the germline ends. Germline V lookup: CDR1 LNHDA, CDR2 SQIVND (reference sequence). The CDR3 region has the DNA TGTGCCAGTAGTTTGGGACAGAACACTGAAGCTTTCTTT. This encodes CASSLGQNTEAFF. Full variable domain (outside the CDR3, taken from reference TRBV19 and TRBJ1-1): DGGITQSPKYLFRKEGQNVTLSCEQNLNHDAMYWYRQDPGQGLRLIYYSQIVNDFQKGDIAEGYSVSREKKESFPLTVTSAQKNPTAFYLCASSLGQNTEAFFGQGTRLTVV.

Here the CDR3 DNA reads TGTGCCAGCAGCTTAGCTACAGGGACTAATTCACCCCTCCACTTT. Protein sequence: CASSLATGTNSPLHF. The chain links TRBV7-2 to TRBJ1-6; D may be TRBD1 (6 bases). V lost 0 bases, J lost 6 bases, and 9 bases lay in between. CDR3 length: 15 amino acids. Per the germline V gene, CDR1 is SGHTA and CDR2 is FQGNSA.

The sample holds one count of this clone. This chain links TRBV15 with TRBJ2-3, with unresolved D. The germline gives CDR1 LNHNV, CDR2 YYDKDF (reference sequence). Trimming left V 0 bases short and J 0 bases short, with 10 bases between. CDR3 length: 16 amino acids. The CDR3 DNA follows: TGTGCCACCAGCAGAGATCTCGCGATTAGCACAGATACGCAGTATTTT. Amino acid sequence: CATSRDLAISTDTQYF.

The CDR3 loop is CAITALTGELFF. Here the CDR3 DNA reads TGTGCCATCACCGCACTTACCGGGGAGCTGTTTTTT. This chain connects TRBV7-9 to TRBJ2-2, with D unclear. The CDR3 extends over 12 amino acids. With 10 bases removed from V and 5 bases from J, the gap between germline ends came to 11 bases. Germline values: CDR1 SEHNR, CDR2 FQNEAQ (reference sequence).

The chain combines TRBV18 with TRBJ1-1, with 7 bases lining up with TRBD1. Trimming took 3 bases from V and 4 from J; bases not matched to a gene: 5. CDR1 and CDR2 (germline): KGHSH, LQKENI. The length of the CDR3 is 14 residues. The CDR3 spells CASSPSTGFTEAFF. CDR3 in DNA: TGTGCCAGCTCACCCTCGACAGGGTTCACTGAAGCTTTCTTT.

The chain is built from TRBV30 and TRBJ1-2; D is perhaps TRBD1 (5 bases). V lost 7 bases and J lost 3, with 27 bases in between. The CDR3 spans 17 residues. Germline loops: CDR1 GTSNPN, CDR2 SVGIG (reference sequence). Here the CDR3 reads CALRGFGGKRDDYGYTF. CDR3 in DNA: TGTGCCTTAAGGGGTTTTGGTGGGAAGCGGGACGACTATGGCTACACCTTC.

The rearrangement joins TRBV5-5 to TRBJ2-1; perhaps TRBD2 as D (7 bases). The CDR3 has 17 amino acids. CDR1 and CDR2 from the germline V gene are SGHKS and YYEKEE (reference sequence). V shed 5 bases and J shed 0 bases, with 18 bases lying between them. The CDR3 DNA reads TGTGCCAGCAGATACGGTGCGGGGGCCAGCTCCTACAATGAGCAGTTCTTC. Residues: CASRYGAGASSYNEQFF.

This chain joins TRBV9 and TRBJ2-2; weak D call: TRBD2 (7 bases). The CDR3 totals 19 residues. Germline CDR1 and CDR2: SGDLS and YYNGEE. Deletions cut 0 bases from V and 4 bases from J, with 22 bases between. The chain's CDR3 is CASSVGTARTSLFTGELFF. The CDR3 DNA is TGTGCCAGCAGCGTAGGGACAGCCCGGACTAGTTTATTCACCGGGGAGCTGTTTTTT.

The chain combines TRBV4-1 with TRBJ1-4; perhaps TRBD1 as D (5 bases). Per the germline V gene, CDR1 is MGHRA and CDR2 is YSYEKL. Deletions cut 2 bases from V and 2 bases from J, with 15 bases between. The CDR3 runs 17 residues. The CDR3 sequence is CASSQQRRGATNEKLFF. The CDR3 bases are TGCGCCAGCAGCCAACAACGGAGGGGTGCCACTAATGAAAAACTGTTTTTT.

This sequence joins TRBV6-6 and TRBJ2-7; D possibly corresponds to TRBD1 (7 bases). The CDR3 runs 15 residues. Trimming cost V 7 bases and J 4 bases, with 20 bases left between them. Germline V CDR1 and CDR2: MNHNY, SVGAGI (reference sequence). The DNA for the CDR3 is TGTGCCAGCACCAGGGGGGTTGGACTGAGATACGAGCAGTACTTC. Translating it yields CASTRGVGLRYEQYF.

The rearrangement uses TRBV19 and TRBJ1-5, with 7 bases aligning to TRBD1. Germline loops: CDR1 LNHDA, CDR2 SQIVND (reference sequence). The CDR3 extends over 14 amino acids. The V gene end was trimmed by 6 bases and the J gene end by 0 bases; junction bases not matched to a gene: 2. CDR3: CASRTGSSNQPQHF. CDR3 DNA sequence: TGTGCCAGTAGGACAGGGAGTAGCAATCAGCCCCAGCATTTT.

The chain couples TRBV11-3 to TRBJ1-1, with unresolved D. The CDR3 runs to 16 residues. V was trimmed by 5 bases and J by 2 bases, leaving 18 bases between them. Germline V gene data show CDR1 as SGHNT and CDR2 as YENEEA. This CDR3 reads CASSPRGSQENTEAFF. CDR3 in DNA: TGTGCCAGCAGCCCACGTGGATCCCAGGAAAACACTGAAGCTTTCTTT.

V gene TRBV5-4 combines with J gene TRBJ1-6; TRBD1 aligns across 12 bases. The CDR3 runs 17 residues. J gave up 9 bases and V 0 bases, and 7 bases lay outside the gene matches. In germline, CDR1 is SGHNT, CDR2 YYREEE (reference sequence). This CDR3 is CASSLAGQGAGVSPLHF. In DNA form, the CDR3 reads TGTGCCAGCAGCTTGGCGGGACAGGGGGCAGGGGTTTCACCCCTCCACTTT. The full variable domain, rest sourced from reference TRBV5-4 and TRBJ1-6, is ETGVTQSPTHLIKTRGQQVTLRCSSQSGHNTVSWYQQALGQGPQFIFQYYREEENGRGNFPPRFSGLQFPNYSSELNVNALELDDSALYLCASSLAGQGAGVSPLHFGNGTRLTVT.

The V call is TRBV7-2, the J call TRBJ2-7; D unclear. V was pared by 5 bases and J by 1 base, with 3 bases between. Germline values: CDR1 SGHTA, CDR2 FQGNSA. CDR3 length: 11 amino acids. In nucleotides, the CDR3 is TGTGCCAGCAGCCCTTCCTACGAGCAGTACTTC. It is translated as CASSPSYEQYF. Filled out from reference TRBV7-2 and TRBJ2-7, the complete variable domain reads GAGVSQSPSNKVTEKGKDVELRCDPISGHTALYWYRQSLGQGLEFLIYFQGNSAPDKSGLPSDRFSAERTGGSVSTLTIQRTQQEDSAVYLCASSPSYEQYFGPGTRLTVT.

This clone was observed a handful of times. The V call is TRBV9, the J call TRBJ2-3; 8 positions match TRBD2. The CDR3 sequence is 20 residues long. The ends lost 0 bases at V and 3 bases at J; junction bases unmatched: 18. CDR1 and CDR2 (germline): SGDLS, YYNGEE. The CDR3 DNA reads TGTGCCAGCAGCGTAGCAGGGATGAGCGGGGGTAGCGGTAGAACAGATACGCAGTATTTT. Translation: CASSVAGMSGGSGRTDTQYF.

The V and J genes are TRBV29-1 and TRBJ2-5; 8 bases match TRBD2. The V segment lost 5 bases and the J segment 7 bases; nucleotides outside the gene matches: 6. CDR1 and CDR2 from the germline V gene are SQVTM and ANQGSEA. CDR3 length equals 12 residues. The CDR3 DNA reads TGCAGCGTTCGGACTAGCACGGGGACCCAGTACTTC. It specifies CSVRTSTGTQYF.

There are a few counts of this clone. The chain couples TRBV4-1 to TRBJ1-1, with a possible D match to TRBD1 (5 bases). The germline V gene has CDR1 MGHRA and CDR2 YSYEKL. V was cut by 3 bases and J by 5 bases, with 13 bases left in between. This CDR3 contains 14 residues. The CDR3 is CASSHVGDRTEAFF. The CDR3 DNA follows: TGCGCCAGCAGCCACGTAGGGGATAGGACTGAAGCTTTCTTT.

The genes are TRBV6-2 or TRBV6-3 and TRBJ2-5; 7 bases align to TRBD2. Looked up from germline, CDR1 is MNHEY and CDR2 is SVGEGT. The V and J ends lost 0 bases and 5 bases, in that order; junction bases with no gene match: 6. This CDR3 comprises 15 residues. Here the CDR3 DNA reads TGTGCCAGCAGTTACTCGGAGCGGGGCTGGGAGACCCAGTACTTC. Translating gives CASSYSERGWETQYF.

DNA of the CDR3: TGTGCCAGCAGTGTTGTGTACTGGGGGCGGAGGGAGACCCAGTACTTC. Translated: CASSVVYWGRRETQYF. The V gene is TRBV2, the J gene TRBJ2-5; a weak D match, TRBD1 (6 bases). The CDR3 sequence is 16 residues long. The germline V gene encodes CDR1 SNHLY and CDR2 FYNNEI. With 4 bases removed from V and 5 bases from J, the gap between germline ends came to 20 bases.

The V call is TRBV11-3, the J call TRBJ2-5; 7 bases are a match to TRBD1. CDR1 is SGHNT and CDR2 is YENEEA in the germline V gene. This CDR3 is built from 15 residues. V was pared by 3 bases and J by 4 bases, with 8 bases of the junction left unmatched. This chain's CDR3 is CASSFRGGYLETQYF. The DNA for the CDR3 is TGTGCCAGCAGCTTCAGAGGGGGCTACCTAGAGACCCAGTACTTC. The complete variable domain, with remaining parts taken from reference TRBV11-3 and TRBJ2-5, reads EAGVVQSPRYKIIEKKQPVAFWCNPISGHNTLYWYLQNLGQGPELLIRYENEEAVDDSQLPKDRFSAERLKGVDSTLKIQPAELGDSAVYLCASSFRGGYLETQYFGPGTRLLVL.

Here the CDR3 reads CASKDRGFYNSPLHF. The CDR3 nucleotides are TGTGCCAGCAAAGATCGGGGTTTCTATAATTCACCCCTCCACTTT. V is TRBV2 and J is TRBJ1-6, with D hard to call. V was trimmed by 7 bases and J by 3 bases, leaving 13 bases between them. CDR1 and CDR2 (germline): SNHLY, FYNNEI. The CDR3 is 15 amino acids.

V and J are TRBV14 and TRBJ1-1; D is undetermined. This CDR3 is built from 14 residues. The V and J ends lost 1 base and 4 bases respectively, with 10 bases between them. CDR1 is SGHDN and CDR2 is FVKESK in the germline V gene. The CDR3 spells CASSQADFFTEAFF. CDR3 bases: TGTGCCAGCAGCCAAGCGGACTTCTTCACTGAAGCTTTCTTT. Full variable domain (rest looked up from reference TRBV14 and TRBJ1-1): EAGVTQFPSHSVIEKGQTVTLRCDPISGHDNLYWYRRVMGKEIKFLLHFVKESKQDESGMPNNRFLAERTGGTYSTLKVQPAELEDSGVYFCASSQADFFTEAFFGQGTRLTVV.

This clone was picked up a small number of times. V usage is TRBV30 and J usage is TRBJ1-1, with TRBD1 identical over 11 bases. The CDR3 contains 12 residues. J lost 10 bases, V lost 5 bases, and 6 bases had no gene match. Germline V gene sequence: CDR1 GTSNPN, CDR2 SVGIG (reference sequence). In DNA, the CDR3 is TGTGCCTGGGGACAGGGGGCTGTCGGAGCTTTCTTT. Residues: CAWGQGAVGAFF.

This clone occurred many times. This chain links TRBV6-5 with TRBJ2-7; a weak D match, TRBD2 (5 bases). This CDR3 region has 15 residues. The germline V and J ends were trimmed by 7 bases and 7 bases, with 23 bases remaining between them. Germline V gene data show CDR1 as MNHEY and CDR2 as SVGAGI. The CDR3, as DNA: TGTGCCAGCACCCCGGGATGGCTAACGAGGTCGGAGCAGTACTTC. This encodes CASTPGWLTRSEQYF.

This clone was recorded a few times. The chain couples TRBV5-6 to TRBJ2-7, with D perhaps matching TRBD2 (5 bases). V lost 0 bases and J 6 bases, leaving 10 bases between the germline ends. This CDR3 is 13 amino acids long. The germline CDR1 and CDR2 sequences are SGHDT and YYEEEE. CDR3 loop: CASSLVGEGEQYF. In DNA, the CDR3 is TGTGCCAGCAGCTTGGTCGGAGAGGGCGAGCAGTACTTC. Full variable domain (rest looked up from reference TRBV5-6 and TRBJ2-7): DAGVTQSPTHLIKTRGQQVTLRCSPKSGHDTVSWYQQALGQGPQFIFQYYEEEERQRGNFPDRFSGHQFPNYSSELNVNALLLGDSALYLCASSLVGEGEQYFGPGTRLTVT.

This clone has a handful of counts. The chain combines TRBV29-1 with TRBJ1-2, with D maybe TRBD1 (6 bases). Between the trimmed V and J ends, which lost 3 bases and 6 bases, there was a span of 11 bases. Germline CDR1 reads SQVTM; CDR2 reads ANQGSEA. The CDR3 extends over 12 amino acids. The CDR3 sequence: CSVDGGADGYTF. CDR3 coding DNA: TGCAGCGTTGATGGGGGGGCCGATGGCTACACCTTC.

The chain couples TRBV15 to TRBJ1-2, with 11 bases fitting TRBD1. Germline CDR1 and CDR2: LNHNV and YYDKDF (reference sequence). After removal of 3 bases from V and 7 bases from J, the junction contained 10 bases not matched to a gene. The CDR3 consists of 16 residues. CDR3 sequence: CATSSEYGTGGIGYTF. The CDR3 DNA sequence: TGTGCCACCAGCAGCGAATATGGGACAGGGGGGATTGGCTACACCTTC.